The clone carrying this TCR beta chain showed up many times. Germline V gene lookup returns CDR1 MDHEN and CDR2 SYDVKM. V gave up 8 bases and J gave up 4 bases, with 12 bases separating them. The CDR3 is 12 residues long. Source material for PBMCs was less than 12 ml fresh peripheral blood. The data derive from a study of T cells in Graves' hyperthyroidism and ophthalmopathy. TCR beta CDR3 region amplification was performed from RNA transcripts. Researchers ran a first-round RT-PCR on the TCR CDR3 using the HTBI primer set. TCRdb re-analysed the multiplex PCR reads in MiXCR, keeping a single row per CDR3 protein. The table has hundreds of thousands of distinct CDR3 sequences, about a sixth seen once.

Material for sequencing was blood. The sequence was collected from a woman between 40 and 50 years old with Graves' ophthalmopathy. This chain joins TRBV28 and TRBJ2-7, with D unclear. The DNA for the CDR3 is TGTGCCAGCGGGTATGGACCTTACGAGCAGTACTTC. This sequence encodes CASGYGPYEQYF.